A single sample gave rise to the 28 T cell receptor beta chains below, sequenced in a study of cytomegalovirus exposure and HLA in healthy donors. Produced via immunoSEQ multiplex PCR; TCRdb's table is partial and in-frame only. Among 65,000 to 95,000 clones listed, 93% were seen once. Sequenced sample: PBMCs. Every receptor here comes from a woman aged 25 to 45 in good health and CMV-seronegative.

The V and J genes are TRBV7-9 and TRBJ1-4; D gene unclear. Per germline, CDR1 SEHNR and CDR2 FQNEAQ (reference sequence). Trimming cost V 2 bases and J 6 bases, with 7 bases left between them. The CDR3 has 13 residues. CDR3 in DNA: TGTGCCAGCAGCTTAACCTCGGATGAAAAACTGTTTTTT. Its protein product is CASSLTSDEKLFF. Full variable domain (outside the CDR3, taken from reference TRBV7-9 and TRBJ1-4): DTGVSQNPRHKITKRGQNVTFRCDPISEHNRLYWYRQTLGQGPEFLTYFQNEAQLEKSRLLSDRFSAERPKGSFSTLEIQRTEQGDSAMYLCASSLTSDEKLFFGSGTQLSVL.

The chain links TRBV2 to TRBJ1-2; D ambiguous. V gave up 6 bases and J gave up 4 bases, with 9 bases separating them. Germline V gene data show CDR1 as SNHLY and CDR2 as FYNNEI. The CDR3 length is 12 residues. CDR3 sequence: CASSQASYGYTF. CDR3 nucleotide sequence: TGTGCCAGCAGCCAGGCGTCCTATGGCTACACCTTC.

The CDR3 spells CASSLGAGMNTEAFF. The CDR3 DNA is TGTGCCAGCAGCTTAGGGGCGGGGATGAACACTGAAGCTTTCTTT. The chain has TRBV7-9 and TRBJ1-1; D gene uncertain. Trimming pared 1 base from V and 0 bases from J, leaving 9 bases between. The germline CDR1 and CDR2 sequences are SEHNR and FQNEAQ (reference sequence). The CDR3 runs 15 residues.

The chain recombines TRBV19 with TRBJ2-1; 7 positions agree with TRBD2. Germline loops: CDR1 LNHDA, CDR2 SQIVND (reference sequence). This CDR3 has 15 residues. Trimming removed 6 bases from V and 0 bases from J; junction bases left unmatched: 5. CDR3 in amino acids: CASRNGGSSYNEQFF. The CDR3 coding sequence is TGTGCCAGTAGGAATGGCGGGAGCTCCTACAATGAGCAGTTCTTC.

This chain uses TRBV2 with TRBJ1-5; D uncertain. Germline lookup yields CDR1 SNHLY and CDR2 FYNNEI. Trimming cost V 2 bases and J 0 bases, with 5 bases left between them. This CDR3 comprises 14 residues. The CDR3 loop is CASSEQISNQPQHF. The CDR3 DNA reads TGTGCCAGCAGTGAACAGATTAGCAATCAGCCCCAGCATTTT.

This clone was counted only a few times. V is TRBV19 and J is TRBJ1-6, with D tentatively TRBD1 (5 bases). V lost 5 bases and J lost 8, with 10 bases in between. The germline CDR1 and CDR2 sequences are LNHDA and SQIVND (reference sequence). CDR3 length: 13 residues. The CDR3 sequence: CASSQDIDSPLHF. The CDR3 DNA is TGTGCCAGTAGTCAGGACATAGATTCACCCCTCCACTTT.

The gene calls are TRBV19 and TRBJ2-7; tentatively, D is TRBD2 (5 bases). The CDR3 length is 16 residues. Germline V gene lookup returns CDR1 LNHDA and CDR2 SQIVND (reference sequence). With 4 bases removed from V and 1 base from J, the gap between germline ends came to 17 bases. Here the CDR3 DNA reads TGTGCCAGTAGTAGGTCCACTAGGTCAATTTCCTACGAGCAGTACTTC. Translated: CASSRSTRSISYEQYF.

The rearrangement joins TRBV19 to TRBJ2-2; 9 bases align to TRBD1. This CDR3 spans 16 amino acids. CDR1 and CDR2 (germline): LNHDA, SQIVND (reference sequence). Losses at the gene ends were 4 bases for V and 4 bases for J; bases not matched to a gene: 7. The CDR3: CASSKRQGVSTGELFF. CDR3 bases: TGTGCCAGTAGTAAGCGACAGGGGGTGAGCACCGGGGAGCTGTTTTTT.

This chain links TRBV18 with TRBJ2-1; tentatively, D is TRBD2 (6 bases). This CDR3 region has 13 residues. CDR1 is KGHSH, CDR2 LQKENI, per germline. V lost 2 bases to trimming and J lost 12 bases, with 14 bases between them. In nucleotides, the CDR3 is TGTGCCAGCTCACCAACTAGCACTAGGGGGCAGTTCTTC. It encodes CASSPTSTRGQFF.

The chain employs TRBV6-1 and TRBJ1-1; D gene unclear. The CDR3 runs 13 residues. The germline gives CDR1 MNHNS, CDR2 SASEGT. The ends were cut back, 4 bases at V and 4 bases at J, with 10 bases in the middle. CDR3 protein: CASSVGGGTEAFF. The DNA for the CDR3 is TGTGCCAGCAGTGTGGGTGGAGGCACTGAAGCTTTCTTT.

The genes are TRBV10-3 and TRBJ2-1; the match to TRBD1 covers 9 bases. CDR1 is ENHRY and CDR2 is SYGVKD in the germline V gene. The CDR3 has 14 residues. J gave up 4 bases and V 8 bases, and 6 bases lay outside the gene matches. As DNA, the CDR3 is TGTGCCATCCGGCCGGGACAGGGATACAATGAGCAGTTCTTC. Encoded protein: CAIRPGQGYNEQFF.

The rearrangement links TRBV30 to TRBJ1-2, with TRBD1 as a possible D gene (5 bases). From germline, CDR1 is GTSNPN and CDR2 SVGIG (reference sequence). The CDR3 has 12 amino acids. V gave up 4 bases and J gave up 8 bases, with 14 bases separating them. CDR3 nucleotides: TGTGCCTGGAATTCTCCAGGGTACGGCTACACCTTC. Translating gives CAWNSPGYGYTF. Using reference TRBV30 and TRBJ1-2 for the parts outside the CDR3, the full variable domain is SQTIHQWPATLVQPVGSPLSLECTVEGTSNPNLYWYRQAAGRGLQLLFYSVGIGQISSEVPQNLSASRPQDRQFILSSKKLLLSDSGFYLCAWNSPGYGYTFGSGTRLTVV.

The V gene is TRBV5-1, the J gene TRBJ2-7, with a possible D match to TRBD1 (5 bases). Germline CDR1 and CDR2: SGHRS and YFSETQ. Trimming removed 0 bases from V and 2 bases from J, with 9 bases in between. The CDR3 has 14 residues. The CDR3 DNA reads as TGCGCCAGCAGCTTGGAACAGGCCACCTACGAGCAGTACTTC. Its protein product is CASSLEQATYEQYF. Using reference TRBV5-1 and TRBJ2-7 for the parts outside the CDR3, the full variable domain is KAGVTQTPRYLIKTRGQQVTLSCSPISGHRSVSWYQQTPGQGLQFLFEYFSETQRNKGNFPGRFSGRQFSNSRSEMNVSTLELGDSALYLCASSLEQATYEQYFGPGTRLTVT.

This sequence joins TRBV6-6 and TRBJ1-1; D gene unclear. The CDR3 contains 15 residues. V was clipped by 7 bases and J by 1 base, with 16 bases between them. Germline values: CDR1 MNHNY, CDR2 SVGAGI (reference sequence). The CDR3 DNA follows: TGTGCCAGCATCTTACAAGGATCAGGGAACACTGAAGCTTTCTTT. Its translation is CASILQGSGNTEAFF.

The rearrangement uses TRBV11-3 and TRBJ2-3; 8 bases are shared with TRBD2. The V gene end was trimmed by 1 base and the J gene end by 4 bases; junction bases not matched to a gene: 4. Germline V gene data show CDR1 as SGHNT and CDR2 as YENEEA. The length of the CDR3 is 15 residues. The CDR3 bases are TGTGCCAGCAGCTTAGGGACTAGCTGGTCAGATACGCAGTATTTT. Amino acids: CASSLGTSWSDTQYF.

The chain is built from TRBV11-2 and TRBJ2-2; 7 nucleotides agree with TRBD1. The CDR3 has 16 residues. Trimming took 1 base from V and 4 from J; bases not matched to a gene: 6. Germline-derived CDR1 and CDR2 are SGHAT and FQNNGV. The CDR3 DNA is TGTGCCAGCAGCTTAGGGGGACAGCTGCCCACCGGGGAGCTGTTTTTT. Residues: CASSLGGQLPTGELFF.

V usage is TRBV6-5 and J usage is TRBJ2-7; the D is unclear. Germline lookup yields CDR1 MNHEY and CDR2 SVGAGI. The CDR3 has 13 amino acids. The germline V and J ends were trimmed by 10 bases and 2 bases, with 15 bases remaining between them. Written as DNA, the CDR3 is TGTGCCAACCCGACTGACGCTACCTACGAGCAGTACTTC. Translating gives CANPTDATYEQYF.

This chain connects TRBV5-1 to TRBJ2-1, with a possible D match to TRBD2 (6 bases). Trimming took 2 bases from V and 8 from J, leaving 17 bases between them. Germline V CDR1 and CDR2: SGHRS, YFSETQ. CDR3 length: 15 residues. The CDR3 nucleotides are TGCGCCAGCAGCTTCGGCGGGACCCCCTTGGATGAGCAGTTCTTC. Its protein product is CASSFGGTPLDEQFF.

V gene TRBV5-1 combines with J gene TRBJ2-2, with TRBD1 matching 8 bases. Germline V gene lookup returns CDR1 SGHRS and CDR2 YFSETQ. The CDR3 is 14 amino acids. The V segment lost 7 bases and the J segment 2 bases; nucleotides outside the gene matches: 4. CDR3 in DNA: TGCGCCAGCGGACAGGGAACTAACACCGGGGAGCTGTTTTTT. This codes for CASGQGTNTGELFF.

The rearrangement joins TRBV5-4 to TRBJ1-2; D uncertain. Deletions cut 2 bases from V and 5 bases from J, with 16 bases between. The germline V gene encodes CDR1 SGHNT and CDR2 YYREEE (reference sequence). The CDR3 covers 15 residues. CDR3 protein: CASSFEVYADYGYTF. Here the CDR3 DNA reads TGTGCCAGCAGCTTTGAAGTTTACGCGGATTATGGCTACACCTTC.

The rearrangement uses TRBV7-8 and TRBJ1-5; 8 bases line up with TRBD1. This CDR3 is built from 16 residues. The ends lost 0 bases at V and 6 bases at J; junction bases unmatched: 7. CDR1 is SGHVS, CDR2 FQNEAQ, per germline. The CDR3 DNA reads TGTGCCAGCAGCTTAGCGCCCAGGGGGCCTATTCAGCCCCAGCATTTT. This sequence encodes CASSLAPRGPIQPQHF.

The CDR3 region has the DNA TGTGCCTGGAGGTACGGGGGTATGCGGGCAGATACGCAGTATTTT. It codes for CAWRYGGMRADTQYF. This chain joins TRBV30 and TRBJ2-3, with a tentative D call TRBD2 (6 bases). Looked up from germline, CDR1 is GTSNPN and CDR2 is SVGIG (reference sequence). V was pared by 3 bases and J by 4 bases, with 17 bases between. The CDR3 covers 15 residues. Complete variable domain (other parts from reference TRBV30 and TRBJ2-3): SQTIHQWPATLVQPVGSPLSLECTVEGTSNPNLYWYRQAAGRGLQLLFYSVGIGQISSEVPQNLSASRPQDRQFILSSKKLLLSDSGFYLCAWRYGGMRADTQYFGPGTRLTVL.

The V and J genes are TRBV4-2 and TRBJ1-2, with 9 bases lining up with TRBD1. V gave up 0 bases and J gave up 7 bases; unmatched junction bases: 12. The CDR3 is made up of 17 amino acids. The germline gives CDR1 LGHNA, CDR2 YNFKEQ. CDR3 sequence (DNA): TGTGCCAGCAGCCAAGAGGGAACCTTACAGGGGGCCCGTGGCTACACCTTC. It codes for CASSQEGTLQGARGYTF.

V is TRBV2 and J is TRBJ2-1; D might be TRBD2 (6 bases). This CDR3 spans 13 amino acids. Trimming left V 7 bases short and J 8 bases short, with 15 bases between. The germline CDR1 and CDR2 sequences are SNHLY and FYNNEI. The CDR3 coding sequence is TGTGCCAGCATAGCGGCCCCCGAGGATGAGCAGTTCTTC. As protein: CASIAAPEDEQFF. Full variable domain (remainder filled in from reference TRBV2 and TRBJ2-1): EPEVTQTPSHQVTQMGQEVILRCVPISNHLYFYWYRQILGQKVEFLVSFYNNEISEKSEIFDDQFSVERPDGSNFTLKIRSTKLEDSAMYFCASIAAPEDEQFFGPGTRLTVL.

The chain employs TRBV16 and TRBJ1-4; D possibly corresponds to TRBD1 (5 bases). This CDR3 contains 15 residues. V dropped 5 bases and J dropped 7 bases, with 17 bases sitting between them. Germline CDR1 is KGHSY and CDR2 is FQNENV. The CDR3 DNA follows: TGTGCCAGCAGCGGGCACGACTTCAGGGCTGAAAAACTGTTTTTT. Translated, it gives CASSGHDFRAEKLFF.

The chain uses TRBV5-1 and TRBJ2-5; 7 positions agree with TRBD1. This CDR3 contains 14 residues. CDR1 and CDR2 (germline): SGHRS, YFSETQ. V gave up 4 bases and J gave up 3 bases; unmatched junction bases: 6. This CDR3 is CASSPPDREETQYF. The CDR3 bases are TGCGCCAGCAGCCCACCCGACAGGGAAGAGACCCAGTACTTC.

This clone was seen once. The chain is built from TRBV5-8 and TRBJ2-3; no reliable D call. The ends were cut back, 4 bases at V and 2 bases at J, with 11 bases in the middle. The CDR3 sequence is 14 residues long. CDR1 and CDR2 (germline): SGHTS, YDEGEE. Written as DNA, the CDR3 is TGTGCCAGCAGCAGTAGCAGATTCACAGATACGCAGTATTTT. Its protein is CASSSSRFTDTQYF. The full variable domain, its missing parts supplied by reference TRBV5-8 and TRBJ2-3, is EAGVTQSPTHLIKTRGQQATLRCSPISGHTSVYWYQQALGLGLQFLLWYDEGEERNRGNFPPRFSGRQFPNYSSELNVNALELEDSALYLCASSSSRFTDTQYFGPGTRLTVL.

This chain connects TRBV4-2 to TRBJ2-3; D remains unclear. The germline V and J ends were trimmed by 0 bases and 2 bases, with 15 bases remaining between them. This CDR3 region has 17 residues. Germline V CDR1 and CDR2: LGHNA, YNFKEQ. The CDR3 DNA reads as TGTGCCAGCAGCCAAGATTTAGTCTATCAAAACACAGATACGCAGTATTTT. Translating it yields CASSQDLVYQNTDTQYF.